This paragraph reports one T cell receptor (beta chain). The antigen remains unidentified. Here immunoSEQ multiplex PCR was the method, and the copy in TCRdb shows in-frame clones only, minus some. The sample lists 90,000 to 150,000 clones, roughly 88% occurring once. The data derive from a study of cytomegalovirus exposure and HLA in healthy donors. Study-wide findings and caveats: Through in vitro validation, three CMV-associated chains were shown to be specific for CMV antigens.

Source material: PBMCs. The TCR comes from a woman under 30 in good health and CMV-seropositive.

The CDR3 DNA reads as TGTGCCAGCAGCAGACAGGGCCGTATAGACACTGAAGCTTTCTTT. Its translation: CASSRQGRIDTEAFF. This chain connects TRBV7-3 to TRBJ1-1; the match to TRBD1 covers 7 bases. This CDR3 contains 15 residues. From germline, CDR1 is SGHTA and CDR2 FQGTGA. V lost 5 bases and J lost 3; bases outside the gene matches: 9.